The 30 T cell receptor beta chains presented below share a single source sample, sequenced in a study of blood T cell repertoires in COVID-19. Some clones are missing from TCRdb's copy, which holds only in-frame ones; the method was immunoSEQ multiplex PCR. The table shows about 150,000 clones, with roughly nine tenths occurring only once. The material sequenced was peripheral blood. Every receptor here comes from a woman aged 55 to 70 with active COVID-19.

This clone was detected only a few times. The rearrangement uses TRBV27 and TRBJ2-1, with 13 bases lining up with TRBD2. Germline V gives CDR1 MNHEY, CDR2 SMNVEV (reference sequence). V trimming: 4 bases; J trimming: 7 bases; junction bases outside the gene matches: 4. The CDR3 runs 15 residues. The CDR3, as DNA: TGTGCCAGCAGTTCAGGACTAGCGGGAGTGAATGAGCAGTTCTTC. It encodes CASSSGLAGVNEQFF.

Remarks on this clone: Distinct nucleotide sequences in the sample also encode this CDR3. CDR3 nucleotide sequence: TGTGCCAGCACCCGGGGAAGCACAGATACGCAGTATTTT. Translation: CASTRGSTDTQYF. The chain combines TRBV12-3 or TRBV12-4 with TRBJ2-3; D perhaps matches TRBD2 (5 bases). The CDR3 contains 13 residues. Trimming cost V 7 bases and J 0 bases, with 8 bases left between them.

The CDR3 sequence is CASSRDRESKQFF. The DNA for the CDR3 is TGTGCCAGCTCCCGGGACAGGGAGAGTAAGCAGTTCTTC. This chain uses TRBV18 with TRBJ2-1; TRBD1 matches 9 bases. This CDR3 has 13 residues. Per the germline V gene, CDR1 is KGHSH and CDR2 is LQKENI. With V trimmed by 6 bases and J by 11 bases, 8 bases remained unmatched.

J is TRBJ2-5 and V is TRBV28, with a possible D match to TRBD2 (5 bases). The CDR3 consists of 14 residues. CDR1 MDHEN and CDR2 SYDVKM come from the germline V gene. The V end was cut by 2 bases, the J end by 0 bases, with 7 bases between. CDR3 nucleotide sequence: TGTGCCAGCAGTTTACCCGGGAACCAAGAGACCCAGTACTTC. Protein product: CASSLPGNQETQYF.

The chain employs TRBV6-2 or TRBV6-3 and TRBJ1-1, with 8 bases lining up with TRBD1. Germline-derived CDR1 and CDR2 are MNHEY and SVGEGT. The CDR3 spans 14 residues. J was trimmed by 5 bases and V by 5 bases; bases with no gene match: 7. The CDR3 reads CASSLQGARTEAFF. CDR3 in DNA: TGTGCCAGCAGTCTTCAGGGGGCGCGGACTGAAGCTTTCTTT.

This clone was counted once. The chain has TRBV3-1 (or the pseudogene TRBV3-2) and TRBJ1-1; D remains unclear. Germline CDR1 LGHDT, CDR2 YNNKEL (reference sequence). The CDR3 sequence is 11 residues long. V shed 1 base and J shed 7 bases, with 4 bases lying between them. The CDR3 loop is CASSQGVEAFF. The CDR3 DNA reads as TGTGCCAGCAGCCAAGGAGTTGAAGCTTTCTTT.

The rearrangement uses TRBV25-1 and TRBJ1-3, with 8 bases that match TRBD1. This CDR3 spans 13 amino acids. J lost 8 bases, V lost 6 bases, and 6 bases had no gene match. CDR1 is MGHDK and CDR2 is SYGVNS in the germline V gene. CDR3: CASSPDREDTIYF. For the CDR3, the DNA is TGTGCCAGCAGCCCGGACAGGGAGGACACCATATATTTT.

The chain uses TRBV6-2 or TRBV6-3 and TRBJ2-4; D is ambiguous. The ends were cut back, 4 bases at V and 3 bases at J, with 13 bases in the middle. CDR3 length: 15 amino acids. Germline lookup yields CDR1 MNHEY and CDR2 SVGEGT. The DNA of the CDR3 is TGTGCCAGCAGTTCAGTATGGGCCCTCAAAAACATTCAGTACTTC. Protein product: CASSSVWALKNIQYF.

The CDR3: CASSIRQPSGANVLTF. The DNA for the CDR3 is TGTGCCAGTAGTATAAGACAGCCCTCTGGGGCCAACGTCCTGACTTTC. The gene calls are TRBV19 and TRBJ2-6; D possibly corresponds to TRBD1 (5 bases). This CDR3 spans 16 amino acids. From germline, CDR1 is LNHDA and CDR2 SQIVND (reference sequence). V shed 2 bases and J shed 0 bases, with 8 bases lying between them.

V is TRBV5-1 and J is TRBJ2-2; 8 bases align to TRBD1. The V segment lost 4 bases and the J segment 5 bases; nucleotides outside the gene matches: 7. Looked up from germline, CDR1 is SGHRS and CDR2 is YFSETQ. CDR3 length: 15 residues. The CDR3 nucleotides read TGCGCCAGCAGCACGGACAGGGTTGGGACCGGGGAGCTGTTTTTT. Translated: CASSTDRVGTGELFF.

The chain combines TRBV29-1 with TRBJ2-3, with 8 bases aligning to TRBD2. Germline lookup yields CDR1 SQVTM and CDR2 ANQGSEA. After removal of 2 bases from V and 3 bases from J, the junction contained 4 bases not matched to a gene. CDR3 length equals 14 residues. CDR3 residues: CSVESSGSTDTQYF. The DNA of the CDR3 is TGCAGCGTTGAATCCAGCGGGAGTACAGATACGCAGTATTTT.

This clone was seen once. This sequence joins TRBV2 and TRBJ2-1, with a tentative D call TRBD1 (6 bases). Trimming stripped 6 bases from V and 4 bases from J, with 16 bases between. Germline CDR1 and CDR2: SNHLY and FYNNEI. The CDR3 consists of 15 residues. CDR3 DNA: TGTGCCAGCAGAGGGGAAGGGGGTGGTTACAATGAGCAGTTCTTC. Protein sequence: CASRGEGGGYNEQFF.

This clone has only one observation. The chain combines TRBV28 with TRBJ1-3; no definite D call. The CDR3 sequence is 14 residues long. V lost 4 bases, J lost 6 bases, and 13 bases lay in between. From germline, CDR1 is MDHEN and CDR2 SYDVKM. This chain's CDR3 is CASSWAGSENTIYF. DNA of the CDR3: TGTGCCAGCAGTTGGGCAGGTAGTGAAAACACCATATATTTT.

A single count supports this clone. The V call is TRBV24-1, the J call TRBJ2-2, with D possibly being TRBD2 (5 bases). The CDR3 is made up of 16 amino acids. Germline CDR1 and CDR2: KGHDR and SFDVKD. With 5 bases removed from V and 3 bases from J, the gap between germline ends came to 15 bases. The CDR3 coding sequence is TGTGCCACCAGTGGCGTCGAACGGCGGGACACCGGGGAGCTGTTTTTT. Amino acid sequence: CATSGVERRDTGELFF.

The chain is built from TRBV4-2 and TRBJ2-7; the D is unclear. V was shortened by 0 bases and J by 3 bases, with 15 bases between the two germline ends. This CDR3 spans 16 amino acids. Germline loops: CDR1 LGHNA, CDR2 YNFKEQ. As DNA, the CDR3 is TGTGCCAGCAGCCAAGATTTTGGGCCCGACGGCTACGAGCAGTACTTC. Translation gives CASSQDFGPDGYEQYF.

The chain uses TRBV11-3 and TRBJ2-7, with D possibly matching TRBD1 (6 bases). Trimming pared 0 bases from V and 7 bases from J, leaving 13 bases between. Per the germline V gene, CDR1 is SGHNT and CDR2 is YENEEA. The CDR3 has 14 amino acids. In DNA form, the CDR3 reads TGTGCCAGCAGCTTAGATCTTACGACAGGAGAGCAGTACTTC. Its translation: CASSLDLTTGEQYF.

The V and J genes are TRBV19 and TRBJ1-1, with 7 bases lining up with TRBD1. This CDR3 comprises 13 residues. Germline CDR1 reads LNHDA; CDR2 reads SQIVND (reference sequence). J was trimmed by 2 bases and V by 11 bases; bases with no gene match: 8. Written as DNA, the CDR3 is TGTGCCGTTGACAGAGGGGGCAACACTGAAGCTTTCTTT. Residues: CAVDRGGNTEAFF.

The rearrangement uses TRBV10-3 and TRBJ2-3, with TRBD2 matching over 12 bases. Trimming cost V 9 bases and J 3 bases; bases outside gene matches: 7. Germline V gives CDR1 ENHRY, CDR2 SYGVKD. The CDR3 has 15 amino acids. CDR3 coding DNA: TGTGCCATAGCCGCCGGACTAGCGGGAACAGATACGCAGTATTTT. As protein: CAIAAGLAGTDTQYF.

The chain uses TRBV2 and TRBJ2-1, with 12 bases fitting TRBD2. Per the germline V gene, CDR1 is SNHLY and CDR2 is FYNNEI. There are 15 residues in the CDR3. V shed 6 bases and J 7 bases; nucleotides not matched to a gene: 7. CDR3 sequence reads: CASSLTSGRGNEQFF. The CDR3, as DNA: TGTGCCAGCAGCTTGACTAGCGGGAGAGGGAATGAGCAGTTCTTC. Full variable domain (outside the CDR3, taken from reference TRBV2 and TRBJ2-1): EPEVTQTPSHQVTQMGQEVILRCVPISNHLYFYWYRQILGQKVEFLVSFYNNEISEKSEIFDDQFSVERPDGSNFTLKIRSTKLEDSAMYFCASSLTSGRGNEQFFGPGTRLTVL.

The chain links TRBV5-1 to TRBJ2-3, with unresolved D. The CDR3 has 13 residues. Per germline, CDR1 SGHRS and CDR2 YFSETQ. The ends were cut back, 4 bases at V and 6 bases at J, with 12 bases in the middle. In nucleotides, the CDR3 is TGCGCCAGCAGCCCCGCGTCGCTCGATACGCAGTATTTT. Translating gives CASSPASLDTQYF.

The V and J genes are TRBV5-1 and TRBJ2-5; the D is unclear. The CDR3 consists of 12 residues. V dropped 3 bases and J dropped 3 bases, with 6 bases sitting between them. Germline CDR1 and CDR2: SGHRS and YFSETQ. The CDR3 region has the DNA TGCGCCAGCAGCTCCTCAGAAGAGACCCAGTACTTC. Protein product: CASSSSEETQYF.

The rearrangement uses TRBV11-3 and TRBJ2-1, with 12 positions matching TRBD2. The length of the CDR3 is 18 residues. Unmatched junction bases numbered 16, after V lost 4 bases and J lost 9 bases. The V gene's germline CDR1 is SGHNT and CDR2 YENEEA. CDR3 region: CASSSRVGLAGSTGEQFF. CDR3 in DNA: TGTGCCAGCAGCTCTAGGGTTGGACTAGCGGGATCCACTGGTGAGCAGTTCTTC.

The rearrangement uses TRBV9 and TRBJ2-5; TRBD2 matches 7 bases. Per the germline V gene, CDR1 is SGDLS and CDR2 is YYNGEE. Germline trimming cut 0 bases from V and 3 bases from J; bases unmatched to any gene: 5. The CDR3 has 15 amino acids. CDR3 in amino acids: CASSVEGGEEETQYF. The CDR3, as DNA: TGTGCCAGCAGCGTAGAGGGAGGGGAGGAAGAGACCCAGTACTTC.

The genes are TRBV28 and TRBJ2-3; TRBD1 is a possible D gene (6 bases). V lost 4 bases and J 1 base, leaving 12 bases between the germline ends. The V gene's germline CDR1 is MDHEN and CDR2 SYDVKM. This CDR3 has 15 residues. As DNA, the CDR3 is TGTGCCAGCAGTTCACAGGGACGGGGCACAGATACGCAGTATTTT. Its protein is CASSSQGRGTDTQYF.

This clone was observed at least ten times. Here the CDR3 reads CASTQTGGSEPQHF. The CDR3 DNA follows: TGTGCCAGCACCCAAACCGGGGGGTCCGAGCCCCAGCATTTT. This chain connects TRBV2 to TRBJ1-5; perhaps TRBD1 as D (5 bases). CDR1 SNHLY and CDR2 FYNNEI come from the germline V gene. Trimming stripped 7 bases from V and 8 bases from J, with 18 bases between. The CDR3 length is 14 residues.

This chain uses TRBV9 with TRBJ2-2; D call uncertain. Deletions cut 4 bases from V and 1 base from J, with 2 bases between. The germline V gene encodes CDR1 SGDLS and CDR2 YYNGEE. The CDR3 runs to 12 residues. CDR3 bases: TGTGCCAGCAGCCAGAACACCGGGGAGCTGTTTTTT. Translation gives CASSQNTGELFF.

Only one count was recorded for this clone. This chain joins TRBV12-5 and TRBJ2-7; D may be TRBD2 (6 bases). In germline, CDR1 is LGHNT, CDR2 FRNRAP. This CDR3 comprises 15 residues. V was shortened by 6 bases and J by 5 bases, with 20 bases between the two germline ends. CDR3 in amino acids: CASGPQGLAPHEQYF. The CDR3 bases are TGTGCTAGTGGCCCTCAAGGCCTAGCGCCCCACGAGCAGTACTTC.

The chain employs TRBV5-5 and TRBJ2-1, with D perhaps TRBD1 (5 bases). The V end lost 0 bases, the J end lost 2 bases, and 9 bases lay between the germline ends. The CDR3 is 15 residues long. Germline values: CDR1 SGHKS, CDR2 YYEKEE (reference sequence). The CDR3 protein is CASSLGRAPYNEQFF. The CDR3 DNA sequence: TGTGCCAGCAGCTTGGGCAGGGCCCCCTACAATGAGCAGTTCTTC.

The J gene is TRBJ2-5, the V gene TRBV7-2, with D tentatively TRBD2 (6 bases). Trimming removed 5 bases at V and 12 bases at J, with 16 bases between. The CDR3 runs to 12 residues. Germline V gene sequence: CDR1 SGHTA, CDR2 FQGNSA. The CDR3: CASSTISSAKYF. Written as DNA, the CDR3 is TGTGCCAGCAGCACTATATCTAGCGCGAAGTACTTC.

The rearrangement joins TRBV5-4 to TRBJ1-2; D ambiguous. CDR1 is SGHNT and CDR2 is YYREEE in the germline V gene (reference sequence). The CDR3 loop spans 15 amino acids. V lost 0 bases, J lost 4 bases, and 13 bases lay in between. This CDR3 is CASSLASGRGYGYTF. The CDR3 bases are TGTGCCAGCAGCTTGGCCTCTGGGCGTGGCTATGGCTACACCTTC.